Each of the 26 T cell receptor beta chains below was sequenced from the same sample in a study of human T cells and chemical hapten exposure. TCRdb recomputed calls from the RACE reads with MiXCR, one row per CDR3 protein. This table holds some 53,000 distinct CDR3 sequences, 9.5% to 12% found once. Documented time point: patch test 1, 2 weeks after DPC sensitization. The treatment was: therapeutic diphenylcyclopropenone sensitization with weekly scalp DPC. Extraction of total RNA was performed on unfractionated whole blood. The sequencing used whole blood, collected in connection with sensitization to the hapten diphenylcyclopropenone (DPC). These receptor sequences come from a woman aged 40 to 50 with alopecia areata. Some clones in this sample may be carry-over from other donors' samples.

In this sample, this clonotype turned up many times. This rearrangement joins TRBV12-3 or TRBV12-4 to TRBJ2-2; no definite D call. CDR3 length: 14 residues. V was cut by 5 bases and J by 4 bases, with 11 bases left in between. The CDR3 is CASSPRAFTGELFF. The CDR3 DNA reads as TGTGCCAGCAGTCCCCGGGCCTTCACCGGGGAGCTGTTTTTT.

This clonotype was recorded many times. The chain joins TRBV18 to TRBJ1-4; TRBD1 agrees at 7 bases. The V gene end was trimmed by 1 base and the J gene end by 0 bases; junction bases not matched to a gene: 2. Germline values: CDR1 KGHSH, CDR2 LQKENI. The CDR3 has 16 amino acids. The CDR3 DNA sequence: TGTGCCAGCTCACCACTTGGACAGGCAACTAATGAAAAACTGTTTTTT. Translating gives CASSPLGQATNEKLFF.

The chain links TRBV18 to TRBJ2-5, with D perhaps TRBD1 (5 bases). The CDR3 loop spans 15 amino acids. The germline CDR1 and CDR2 sequences are KGHSH and LQKENI. V lost 3 bases, J lost 1 base, and 12 bases lay in between. CDR3 sequence reads: CASSPRQTVQETQYF. In nucleotides, the CDR3 is TGTGCCAGCTCACCCCGACAGACCGTCCAAGAGACCCAGTACTTC.

This clonotype was seen ten or more times. Written as DNA, the CDR3 is TGCAGTGCTAGACCGACTAGCGGGAGGGCCAATGAGCAGTTCTTC. As protein: CSARPTSGRANEQFF. This chain joins TRBV20-1 and TRBJ2-1; 14 bases fit TRBD2. The germline V gene encodes CDR1 DFQATT and CDR2 SNEGSKA (reference sequence). The V segment lost 2 bases and the J segment 6 bases; nucleotides outside the gene matches: 3. The CDR3 has 15 amino acids.

The chain recombines TRBV30 with TRBJ2-5; D perhaps matches TRBD1 (6 bases). The CDR3 is 13 amino acids. The germline V gene has CDR1 GTSNPN and CDR2 SVGIG (reference sequence). V dropped 3 bases and J dropped 5 bases, with 13 bases sitting between them. The CDR3 protein is CAWSPGQFETQYF. Here the CDR3 DNA reads TGTGCCTGGAGCCCGGGACAATTCGAGACCCAGTACTTC. The full variable domain, its missing parts supplied by reference TRBV30 and TRBJ2-5, is SQTIHQWPATLVQPVGSPLSLECTVEGTSNPNLYWYRQAAGRGLQLLFYSVGIGQISSEVPQNLSASRPQDRQFILSSKKLLLSDSGFYLCAWSPGQFETQYFGPGTRLLVL.

This clonotype was seen a few times. This sequence joins TRBV18 and TRBJ2-3; TRBD2 might be the D (5 bases). Germline-derived CDR1 and CDR2 are KGHSH and LQKENI. There are 14 residues in the CDR3. V was pared by 3 bases and J by 4 bases, with 11 bases between. In DNA, the CDR3 is TGTGCCAGCTCACCCCAATACGGGGCAGATACGCAGTATTTT. Its protein product is CASSPQYGADTQYF.

This clonotype has a count of ten or more. This chain uses TRBV7-9 with TRBJ2-3; the match to TRBD2 covers 14 bases. The trim removed 5 bases at V and 6 bases at J, leaving 10 bases unmatched. This CDR3 contains 17 residues. Germline CDR1 and CDR2: SEHNR and FQNEAQ (reference sequence). The CDR3: CASSDEGLAGVRDTQYF. CDR3 nucleotide sequence: TGTGCCAGCAGCGACGAGGGACTAGCGGGAGTTCGGGATACGCAGTATTTT. The complete variable domain, with remaining parts taken from reference TRBV7-9 and TRBJ2-3, reads DTGVSQNPRHKITKRGQNVTFRCDPISEHNRLYWYRQTLGQGPEFLTYFQNEAQLEKSRLLSDRFSAERPKGSFSTLEIQRTEQGDSAMYLCASSDEGLAGVRDTQYFGPGTRLTVL.

The V and J genes are TRBV6-6 and TRBJ2-3; D perhaps matches TRBD2 (5 bases). The CDR3 is 18 amino acids. CDR1 is MNHNY, CDR2 SVGAGI, per germline (reference sequence). The V gene lost 6 bases and the J gene lost 0 bases, with 22 bases spanning the gap. This chain's CDR3 is CASSLLGGWRSSTDTQYF. In DNA, the CDR3 is TGTGCCAGCAGCCTACTAGGAGGTTGGCGGAGCAGCACAGATACGCAGTATTTT.

This clonotype was counted at least ten times. The chain carries TRBV18 and TRBJ2-7; TRBD1 matches 7 bases. Trimming removed 3 bases from V and 7 bases from J; junction bases left unmatched: 6. Germline V gives CDR1 KGHSH, CDR2 LQKENI. The CDR3 has 13 residues. The DNA for the CDR3 is TGTGCCAGCTCACCTGGGGACAGTCGGGAGCAGTACTTC. Translation: CASSPGDSREQYF.

The chain employs TRBV29-1 and TRBJ2-3, with 12 positions matching TRBD1. Germline V gene data show CDR1 as SQVTM and CDR2 as ANQGSEA. The CDR3 length is 14 residues. V shed 7 bases, J shed 4 bases, and the junction held 6 bases outside the gene matches. DNA of the CDR3: TGCAGCGCCGGGACAGGGGGCCGCGCAGATACGCAGTATTTT. It translates to CSAGTGGRADTQYF.

This clonotype showed up just a few times. The genes are TRBV23-1 and TRBJ1-5; no clear D. TRBV23-1 counts as an open reading frame of uncertain function. CDR3 length: 13 residues. Trimming removed 4 bases at V and 6 bases at J, with 10 bases between. CDR3 loop: CASSLSQSQPQHF. CDR3 nucleotide sequence: TGCGCCAGCAGTCTTTCGCAGTCTCAGCCCCAGCATTTT.

J is TRBJ2-1 and V is TRBV2, with a tentative D call TRBD2 (5 bases). The CDR3 consists of 18 residues. V shed 0 bases and J shed 4 bases, with 19 bases lying between them. Germline lookup yields CDR1 SNHLY and CDR2 FYNNEI. The DNA for the CDR3 is TGTGCCAGCAGTGAAGCCCAATCGGGGTCGTCAGCATACAATGAGCAGTTCTTC. This gives the protein CASSEAQSGSSAYNEQFF.

The gene calls are TRBV28 and TRBJ2-1; tentatively, D is TRBD1 or TRBD2 (5 bases each). Trimming removed 4 bases at V and 6 bases at J, with 16 bases between. Germline V gene lookup returns CDR1 MDHEN and CDR2 SYDVKM. The length of the CDR3 is 15 residues. CDR3 DNA: TGTGCCAGCAGTTCCCCAGGGCTGGGGGTCAATGAGCAGTTCTTC. As protein: CASSSPGLGVNEQFF.

Ten or more counts support this clonotype. This chain connects TRBV19 to TRBJ2-7; D may be TRBD1 or TRBD2 (5 bases each). The CDR3 consists of 14 residues. CDR1 LNHDA and CDR2 SQIVND come from the germline V gene (reference sequence). Trimming took off 3 bases at V and 9 bases at J, with 18 bases between the two ends. CDR3 region: CASSMERDWGGQYF. The CDR3 DNA follows: TGTGCCAGTAGTATGGAGAGGGATTGGGGCGGGCAGTACTTC. Based on the CDR3 plus reference TRBV19 and TRBJ2-7, the full variable domain is DGGITQSPKYLFRKEGQNVTLSCEQNLNHDAMYWYRQDPGQGLRLIYYSQIVNDFQKGDIAEGYSVSREKKESFPLTVTSAQKNPTAFYLCASSMERDWGGQYFGPGTRLTVT.

On this clonotype: With a much larger clone just one base away, this may be a read error. The chain uses TRBV28 and TRBJ2-7; no clear D gene. This CDR3 region has 12 residues. Germline CDR1 is MDHEN and CDR2 is SYDVKM. Trimming took 3 bases from V and 8 from J, leaving 11 bases between them. This CDR3 reads CASSLVALKQYF. DNA for the CDR3: TGTGCCAGCAGTTTGGTGGCTTTGAAGCAGTACTTC.

This clonotype was detected many times. CDR3 protein: CSARGQALAKNIQYF. Here the CDR3 DNA reads TGCAGTGCTAGGGGACAGGCCCTAGCCAAAAACATTCAGTACTTC. The gene calls are TRBV20-1 and TRBJ2-4, with 8 positions matching TRBD1. The CDR3 spans 15 residues. After removal of 3 bases from V and 0 bases from J, the junction contained 4 bases not matched to a gene. The germline gives CDR1 DFQATT, CDR2 SNEGSKA (reference sequence).

A note on this clonotype: One base away lies a much larger clone, so this may be a sequencing read error. The chain couples TRBV4-3 to TRBJ2-7; D ambiguous. CDR3 length: 15 residues. V was clipped by 3 bases and J by 3 bases, with 15 bases between them. Germline CDR1 LGHNA, CDR2 YSLEER. DNA of the CDR3: TGCGCCAGCAGCCAGGACCCTGGCGGCTACTACGAGCAGTACTTC. It encodes CASSQDPGGYYEQYF.

The V gene is TRBV25-1, the J gene TRBJ2-7; D remains unclear. V was pared by 1 base and J by 7 bases, with 11 bases between. Germline CDR1 and CDR2: MGHDK and SYGVNS. This CDR3 spans 13 amino acids. This chain's CDR3 is CASSESDHGEQYF. DNA of the CDR3: TGTGCCAGCAGTGAATCTGACCACGGTGAGCAGTACTTC.

This sequence joins TRBV21-1 and TRBJ2-7; TRBD2 was called by the table and not checked on the DNA. TRBV21-1 corresponds to a pseudogene. The CDR3 spans 15 residues. This CDR3 reads CASNVTGTGNYEQYF. The CDR3 region has the DNA TGTGCCAGCAACGTGACCGGGACTGGAAATTACGAGCAGTACTTC.

Many counts were recorded for this clonotype. The J gene is TRBJ2-5, the V gene TRBV7-6; maybe TRBD1 (6 bases). Germline lookup yields CDR1 SGHVS and CDR2 FNYEAQ. This CDR3 comprises 16 residues. Trimming took 0 bases from V and 0 from J, leaving 11 bases between them. Here the CDR3 DNA reads TGTGCCAGCAGCTTAGCCGGGACACCCGACCAAGAGACCCAGTACTTC. Amino acid sequence: CASSLAGTPDQETQYF.

The chain joins TRBV5-5 to TRBJ2-1; the D call may be TRBD1 or TRBD2 (5 bases each). V lost 4 bases to trimming and J lost 8 bases, with 13 bases between them. Looked up from germline, CDR1 is SGHKS and CDR2 is YYEKEE (reference sequence). The CDR3 loop spans 13 amino acids. The CDR3 is CASSTHGDDEQFF. CDR3 nucleotides: TGTGCCAGCAGCACACATGGGGACGATGAGCAGTTCTTC.

This clonotype has more than one count but fewer than ten. The rearrangement links TRBV2 to TRBJ1-1; 7 bases are a match to TRBD1. The ends lost 6 bases at V and 1 base at J; junction bases unmatched: 11. The germline CDR1 and CDR2 sequences are SNHLY and FYNNEI. The CDR3 extends over 16 amino acids. CDR3 coding DNA: TGTGCCAGCAGATACGAAAGGGACAGACAGAACACTGAAGCTTTCTTT. This encodes CASRYERDRQNTEAFF. Using reference TRBV2 and TRBJ1-1 for the parts outside the CDR3, the full variable domain is EPEVTQTPSHQVTQMGQEVILRCVPISNHLYFYWYRQILGQKVEFLVSFYNNEISEKSEIFDDQFSVERPDGSNFTLKIRSTKLEDSAMYFCASRYERDRQNTEAFFGQGTRLTVV.

This clonotype was recorded many times. This rearrangement joins TRBV30 to TRBJ2-5; D remains ambiguous. This CDR3 has 13 residues. Germline CDR1 GTSNPN, CDR2 SVGIG (reference sequence). Trimming took 1 base from V and 4 from J, leaving 10 bases between them. The CDR3 DNA reads as TGTGCCTGGAGTGCCTCTTTTCGAGAGACCCAGTACTTC. Its translation: CAWSASFRETQYF.

J is TRBJ2-3 and V is TRBV14; D not certain. Trimming took off 0 bases at V and 2 bases at J, with 12 bases between the two ends. The CDR3 contains 16 residues. Germline CDR1 is SGHDN and CDR2 is FVKESK. The CDR3 sequence: CASSQELPSNTDTQYF. In nucleotides, the CDR3 is TGTGCCAGCAGCCAAGAACTTCCTTCCAACACAGATACGCAGTATTTT.

There are a few counts of this clonotype. The V call is TRBV4-1, the J call TRBJ1-2; D is perhaps TRBD1 (5 bases). CDR1 is MGHRA, CDR2 YSYEKL, per germline. V was pared by 3 bases and J by 4 bases, with 15 bases between. CDR3 length: 15 amino acids. The CDR3 loop is CASSHGLTVLYGYTF. CDR3 bases: TGCGCCAGCAGCCACGGCCTGACAGTACTCTATGGCTACACCTTC.

This chain links TRBV7-3 with TRBJ2-1; weak D call: TRBD2 (6 bases). The CDR3 contains 15 residues. Trimming removed 1 base at V and 4 bases at J, with 11 bases between. Germline V gives CDR1 SGHTA, CDR2 FQGTGA. The CDR3 loop reads CASSLNPSVYNEQFF. In nucleotides, the CDR3 is TGTGCCAGCAGCTTAAATCCTAGCGTATACAATGAGCAGTTCTTC.